The source of this T cell receptor (beta chain) is a study of molecular identifiers for immune sequencing clone quantification. Looking at the study overall: Naive CD8 cell RNA, from approximately 20,000 or 100,000 cells, was split five ways in replicates, with four sequenced.

Whole-study findings and limits: Under 1% of molecules in naive cells, but over 99% of effector molecules, belonged to clones above 20 RNA copies.

This clonotype was counted ten times or more. Its antigen is as yet unknown. In TCRdb, the PCR reads were re-called with MiXCR into one record per CDR3 protein. This sample carries 85,000 to 95,000 distinct CDR3 sequences, 15% to 20% of them seen once, and the ten largest clones take about 0.85%. The CDR3 is 15 residues long. CDR1 SGHNT and CDR2 YYREEE come from the germline V gene (reference sequence). Trimming took off 5 bases at V and 7 bases at J, with 21 bases between the two ends. Material for sequencing was naive CD8+ T cells from blood, with Jurkat cell RNA spiked in. Specified subset: FACS-sorted CD8+CD4-CCR7+CD45RA+ naive T cells. The chain combines TRBV5-4 with TRBJ2-5; D may be TRBD2 (6 bases). This receptor was obtained from a human donor in good health. Some libraries in this study had Jurkat cell RNA spiked in. This chain's CDR3 is CASSSDRDSPGTQYF. The CDR3 nucleotides read TGTGCCAGCAGTTCCGACCGGGACTCCCCCGGGACCCAGTACTTC.